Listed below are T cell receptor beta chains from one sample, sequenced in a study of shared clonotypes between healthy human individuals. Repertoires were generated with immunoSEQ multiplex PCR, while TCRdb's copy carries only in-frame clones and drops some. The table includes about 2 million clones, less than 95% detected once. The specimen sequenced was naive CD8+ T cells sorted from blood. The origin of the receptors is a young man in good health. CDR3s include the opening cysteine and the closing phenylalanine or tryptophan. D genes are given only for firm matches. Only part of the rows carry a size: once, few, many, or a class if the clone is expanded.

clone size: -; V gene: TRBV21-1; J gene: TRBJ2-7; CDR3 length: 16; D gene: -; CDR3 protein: CAREGAGHQTPYEQYF; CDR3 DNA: TGTGCCAGGGAGGGGGCAGGACACCAAACCCCCTACGAGCAGTACTTC
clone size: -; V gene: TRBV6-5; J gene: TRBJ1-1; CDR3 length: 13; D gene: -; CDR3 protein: CASGDILNTEAFF; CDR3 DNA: TGTGCCAGCGGGGACATCTTGAACACTGAAGCTTTCTTT
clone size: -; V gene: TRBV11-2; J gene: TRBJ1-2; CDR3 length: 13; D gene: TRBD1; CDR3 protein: CASSYTGENGYTF; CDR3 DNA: TGTGCCAGCAGCTATACAGGGGAGAATGGCTACACCTTC
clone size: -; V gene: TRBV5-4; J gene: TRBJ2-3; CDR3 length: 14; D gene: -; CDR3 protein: CASSFGSGTDTQYF; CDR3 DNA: TGTGCCAGCAGCTTTGGCAGTGGCACAGATACGCAGTATTTT
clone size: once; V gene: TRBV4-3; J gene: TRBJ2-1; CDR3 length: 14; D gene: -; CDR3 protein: CASSHGGRLNEQFF; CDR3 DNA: TGCGCCAGCAGCCATGGAGGACGGCTCAATGAGCAGTTCTTC
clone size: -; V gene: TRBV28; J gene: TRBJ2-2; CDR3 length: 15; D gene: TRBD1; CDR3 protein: CASSLRGRLAGELFF; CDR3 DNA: TGTGCCAGCAGTTTAAGGGGGCGCTTAGCCGGGGAGCTGTTTTTT
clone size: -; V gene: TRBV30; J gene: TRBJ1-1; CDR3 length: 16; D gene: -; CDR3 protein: CAWWRTSWGADTEAFF; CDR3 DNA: TGTGCCTGGTGGCGAACTTCGTGGGGGGCCGACACTGAAGCTTTCTTT
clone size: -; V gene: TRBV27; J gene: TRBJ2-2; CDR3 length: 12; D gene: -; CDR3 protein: CASSFLSGELFF; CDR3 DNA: TGTGCCAGCAGTTTCCTCAGCGGGGAGCTGTTTTTT
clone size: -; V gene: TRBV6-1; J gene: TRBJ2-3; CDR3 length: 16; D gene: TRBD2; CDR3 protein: CASSEGLAGLTDTQYF; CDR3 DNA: TGTGCCAGCAGTGAGGGACTAGCGGGACTCACAGATACGCAGTATTTT
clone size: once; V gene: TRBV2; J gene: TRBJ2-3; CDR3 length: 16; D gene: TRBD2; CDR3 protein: CASSEGLAGGVDTQYF; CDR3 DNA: TGTGCCAGCAGTGAGGGACTAGCGGGAGGGGTGGATACGCAGTATTTT
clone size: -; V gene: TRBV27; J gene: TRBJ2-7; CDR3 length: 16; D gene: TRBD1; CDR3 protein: CASSLSPGTATYEQYF; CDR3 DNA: TGTGCCAGCAGTTTATCGCCAGGGACAGCTACCTACGAGCAGTACTTC
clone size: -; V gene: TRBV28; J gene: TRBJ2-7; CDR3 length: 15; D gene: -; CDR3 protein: CASSWRTELPSEQYF; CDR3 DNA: TGTGCCAGCAGTTGGAGGACGGAGCTACCATCCGAGCAGTACTTC
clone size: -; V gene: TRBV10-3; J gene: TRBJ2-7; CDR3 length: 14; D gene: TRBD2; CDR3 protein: CAISETSGTYEQYF; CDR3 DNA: TGTGCCATCAGTGAGACTAGCGGGACCTACGAGCAGTACTTC
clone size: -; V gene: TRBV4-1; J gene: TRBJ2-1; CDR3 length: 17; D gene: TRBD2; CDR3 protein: CASSQESGGRSLNEQFF; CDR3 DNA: TGCGCCAGCAGCCAAGAAAGCGGCGGGAGGTCCCTCAATGAGCAGTTCTTC
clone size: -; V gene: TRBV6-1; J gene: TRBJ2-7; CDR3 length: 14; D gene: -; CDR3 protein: CASSETGGTYEQYF; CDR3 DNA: TGTGCCAGCAGTGAGACAGGCGGAACCTACGAGCAGTACTTC
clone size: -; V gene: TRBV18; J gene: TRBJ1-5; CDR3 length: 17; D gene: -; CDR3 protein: CASSPSPGPQFNQPQHF; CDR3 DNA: TGTGCCAGCTCACCATCACCGGGACCGCAATTCAATCAGCCCCAGCATTTT
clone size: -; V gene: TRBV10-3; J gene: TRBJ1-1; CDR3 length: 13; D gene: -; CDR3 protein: CATRTGPNTEAFF; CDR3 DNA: TGTGCCACCCGGACGGGTCCTAACACTGAAGCTTTCTTT
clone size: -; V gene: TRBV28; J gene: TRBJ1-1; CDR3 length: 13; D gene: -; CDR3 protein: CASSLTLGSEAFF; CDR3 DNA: TGTGCCAGCAGTTTAACATTAGGAAGTGAAGCTTTCTTT
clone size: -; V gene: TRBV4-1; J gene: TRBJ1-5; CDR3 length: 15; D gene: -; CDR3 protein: CASSQDRSANQPQHF; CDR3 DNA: TGCGCCAGCAGCCAAGATAGGTCAGCCAATCAGCCCCAGCATTTT
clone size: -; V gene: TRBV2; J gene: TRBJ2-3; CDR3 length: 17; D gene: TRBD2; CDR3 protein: CASSEARASGRENTQYF; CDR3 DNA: TGTGCCAGCAGTGAAGCGAGAGCTAGCGGGAGAGAAAATACGCAGTATTTT
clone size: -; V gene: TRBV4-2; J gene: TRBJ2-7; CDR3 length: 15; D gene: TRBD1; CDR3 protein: CASSQGQGAPYEQYF; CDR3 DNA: TGTGCCAGCAGCCAAGGGCAGGGGGCTCCCTACGAGCAGTACTTC
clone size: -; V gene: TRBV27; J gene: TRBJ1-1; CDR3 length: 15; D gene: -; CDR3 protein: CASSLSGELNTEAFF; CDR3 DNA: TGTGCCAGCAGTTTATCTGGGGAGCTGAACACTGAAGCTTTCTTT
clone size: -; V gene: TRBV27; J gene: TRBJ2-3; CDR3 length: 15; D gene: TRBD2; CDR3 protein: CASSFVAGGPDTQYF; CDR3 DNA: TGTGCCAGCAGTTTCGTAGCGGGAGGTCCAGATACGCAGTATTTT
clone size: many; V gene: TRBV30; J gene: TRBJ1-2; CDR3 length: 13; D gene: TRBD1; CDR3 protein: CAWSVTGGTGYTF; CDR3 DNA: TGTGCCTGGAGTGTTACAGGGGGAACTGGCTACACCTTC
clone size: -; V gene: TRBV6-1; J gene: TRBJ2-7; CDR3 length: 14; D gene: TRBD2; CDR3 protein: CASRLAGGNYEQYF; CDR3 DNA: TGTGCCAGCAGATTAGCGGGAGGCAACTACGAGCAGTACTTC
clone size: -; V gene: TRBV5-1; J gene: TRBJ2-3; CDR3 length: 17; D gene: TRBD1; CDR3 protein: CASSQRLPGQSTDTQYF; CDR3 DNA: TGCGCCAGCAGCCAGAGGCTTCCGGGACAGAGCACAGATACGCAGTATTTT
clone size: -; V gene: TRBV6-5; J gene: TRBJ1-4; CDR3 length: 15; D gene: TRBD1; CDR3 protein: CASSYKGAGGEKLFF; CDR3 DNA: TGTGCCAGCAGTTACAAGGGGGCAGGAGGGGAAAAACTGTTTTTT
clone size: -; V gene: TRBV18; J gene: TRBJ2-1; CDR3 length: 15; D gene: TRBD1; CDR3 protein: CASSPADRAHNEQFF; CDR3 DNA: TGTGCCAGCTCACCCGCGGACAGGGCACACAATGAGCAGTTCTTC
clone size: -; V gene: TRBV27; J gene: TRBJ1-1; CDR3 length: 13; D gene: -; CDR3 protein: CASSSKGNTEAFF; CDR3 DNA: TGTGCCAGCAGTTCCAAAGGAAACACTGAAGCTTTCTTT
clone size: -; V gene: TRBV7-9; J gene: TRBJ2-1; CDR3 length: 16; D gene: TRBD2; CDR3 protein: CASSPRTSGPYNEQFF; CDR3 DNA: TGTGCCAGCAGCCCCCGGACTAGCGGGCCGTACAATGAGCAGTTCTTC
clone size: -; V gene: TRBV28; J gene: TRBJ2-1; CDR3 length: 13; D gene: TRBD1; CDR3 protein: CASRADRGDEQFF; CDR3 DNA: TGTGCCAGCAGGGCGGACAGGGGCGATGAGCAGTTCTTC
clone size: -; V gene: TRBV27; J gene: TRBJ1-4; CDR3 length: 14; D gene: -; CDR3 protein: CASTRDIFNEKLFF; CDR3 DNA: TGTGCCAGCACCAGGGACATATTTAATGAAAAACTGTTTTTT
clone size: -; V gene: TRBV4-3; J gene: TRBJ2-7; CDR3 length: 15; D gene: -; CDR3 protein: CASSQDGSDSYEQYF; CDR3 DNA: TGCGCCAGCAGCCAAGACGGGAGTGATTCCTACGAGCAGTACTTC
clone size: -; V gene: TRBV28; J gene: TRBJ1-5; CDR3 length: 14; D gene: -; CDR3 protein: CASSFRGDGQPQHF; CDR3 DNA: TGTGCCAGCAGTTTCCGTGGAGACGGTCAGCCCCAGCATTTT
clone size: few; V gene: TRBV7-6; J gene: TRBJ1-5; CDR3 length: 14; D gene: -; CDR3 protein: CASSDFGGNQPQHF; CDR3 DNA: TGTGCCAGCAGCGATTTTGGGGGGAACCAGCCCCAGCATTTT
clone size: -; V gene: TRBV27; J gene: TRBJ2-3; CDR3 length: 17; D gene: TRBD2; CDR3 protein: CASSFIQTGGITDTQYF; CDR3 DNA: TGTGCCAGCAGTTTTATTCAGACCGGGGGGATCACAGATACGCAGTATTTT
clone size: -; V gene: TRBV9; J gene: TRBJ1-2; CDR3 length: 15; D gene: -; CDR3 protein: CASSVEDSPYYGYTF; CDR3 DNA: TGTGCCAGCAGCGTAGAGGACAGCCCCTACTATGGCTACACCTTC
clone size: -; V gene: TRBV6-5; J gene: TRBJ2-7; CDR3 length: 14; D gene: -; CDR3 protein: CASSPGTVDYEQYF; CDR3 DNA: TGTGCCAGCAGCCCCGGGACCGTCGACTACGAGCAGTACTTC
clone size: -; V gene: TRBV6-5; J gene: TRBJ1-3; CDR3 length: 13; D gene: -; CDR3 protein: CASSYAGSNTIYF; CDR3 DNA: TGTGCCAGCAGTTACGCAGGCTCAAACACCATATATTTT
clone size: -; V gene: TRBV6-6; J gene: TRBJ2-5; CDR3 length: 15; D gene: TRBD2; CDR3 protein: CASSAPRGGAETQYF; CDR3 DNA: TGTGCCAGCAGTGCCCCGCGGGGGGGCGCGGAGACCCAGTACTTC
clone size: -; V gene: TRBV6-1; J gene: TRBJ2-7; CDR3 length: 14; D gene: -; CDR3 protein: CASSEGITIDEQYF; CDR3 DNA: TGTGCCAGCAGTGAAGGGATAACGATAGACGAGCAGTACTTC
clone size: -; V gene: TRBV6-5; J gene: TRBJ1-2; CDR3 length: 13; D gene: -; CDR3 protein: CASSYSIGAGYTF; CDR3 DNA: TGTGCCAGCAGTTACTCGATTGGGGCTGGCTACACCTTC
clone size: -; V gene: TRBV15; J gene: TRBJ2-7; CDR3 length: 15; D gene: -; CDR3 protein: CATSREVGLGLEQYF; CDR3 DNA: TGTGCCACCAGCAGAGAAGTTGGCTTGGGGCTCGAGCAGTACTTC